These T cell receptor beta chains were read from a single sample in a study of OX40 agonist ivuxolimab in advanced cancers. This table comes from immunoSEQ multiplex PCR, and its TCRdb copy is limited to in-frame clones, with some not included. The sample includes approximately 39,000 clones, roughly 91% of them seen just once. The specimen comprised CD4+ or CD8+ T cells sorted from blood, sampled in a trial of the OX40 agonist ivuxolimab. The receptors shown here come from an adult with an advanced solid tumor such as melanoma, head and neck, liver or kidney cancer. The CDR3 runs from the conserved cysteine through the conserved F or W. A D gene is named only where the DNA matches it firmly. Size tells how often a clone was seen (once, few, many) or the class of an expanded clone, and some rows leave it out.

d_call	v_call	j_call	clone_size	cdr3_aa	cdr3_nt
TRBD1	TRBV11-2	TRBJ1-2	NA	CASSFGTGGGYTF	TGTGCCAGCAGCTTCGGGACAGGCGGTGGCTACACCTTC
NA	TRBV4-1	TRBJ1-1	NA	CASSHTPRLPNTEAFF	TGCGCCAGCAGCCACACACCGAGACTGCCGAACACTGAAGCTTTCTTT
TRBD2	TRBV11-2	TRBJ2-1	NA	CASSLAPGGQFF	TGTGCCAGCAGCTTAGCCCCGGGAGGGCAGTTCTTC
NA	TRBV28	TRBJ1-5	NA	CASRGQSNQPQHF	TGTGCCAGCAGAGGACAGAGCAATCAGCCCCAGCATTTT
NA	TRBV5-5	TRBJ2-7	NA	CASSPGSYEEQYF	TGTGCCAGCAGCCCCGGGAGTTACGAAGAGCAGTACTTC
TRBD1	TRBV6-4	TRBJ2-7	NA	CASSERDRGYEQYF	TGTGCCAGCAGTGAAAGGGACAGGGGCTACGAGCAGTACTTC
NA	TRBV14	TRBJ2-4	NA	CASSQEVGGIQYF	TGTGCCAGCAGCCAAGAAGTTGGTGGCATTCAGTACTTC
TRBD1	TRBV7-9	TRBJ1-5	NA	CASSPDRVVGQPQHF	TGTGCCAGCAGCCCCGACAGGGTCGTCGGGCAGCCCCAGCATTTT
NA	TRBV5-6	TRBJ2-1	NA	CASSLNPLNEQFF	TGTGCCAGCAGCTTAAATCCCCTCAATGAGCAGTTCTTC
NA	TRBV5-5	TRBJ1-4	NA	CASSLDGRTFEKLFF	TGTGCCAGCAGCTTGGACGGACGGACTTTTGAAAAACTGTTTTTT
TRBD2	TRBV5-1	TRBJ2-7	NA	CASSTLAGVPLGDEQYF	TGCGCCAGCAGCACACTAGCGGGAGTTCCGCTGGGGGACGAGCAGTACTTC
NA	TRBV19	TRBJ2-5	medium-sized	CASSIGFSFPETQYF	TGTGCCAGTAGTATAGGTTTCTCCTTTCCCGAGACCCAGTACTTC
NA	TRBV28	TRBJ1-2	NA	CASSPPNYGYTF	TGTGCCAGCAGTCCGCCTAACTATGGCTACACCTTC
NA	TRBV27	TRBJ2-1	NA	CALGRGVYNEQFF	TGTGCCCTCGGGCGGGGAGTCTACAATGAGCAGTTCTTC
NA	TRBV19	TRBJ1-4	NA	CASSPWVGPTNEKLFF	TGTGCCAGTAGTCCGTGGGTAGGCCCAACTAATGAAAAACTGTTTTTT
NA	TRBV5-1	TRBJ2-7	NA	CASSLGTSTYEQYF	TGCGCCAGCAGCTTGGGGACAAGTACCTACGAGCAGTACTTC
TRBD2	TRBV9	TRBJ2-1	NA	CASSVDLQGGNEQFF	TGTGCCAGCAGCGTAGATCTGCAGGGAGGGAATGAGCAGTTCTTC
NA	TRBV19	TRBJ1-5	NA	CASSYGYSNQPQHF	TGTGCCAGTAGTTACGGTTATAGCAATCAGCCCCAGCATTTT
TRBD1	TRBV5-8	TRBJ1-2	NA	CASLDRGGLSYGYTF	TGTGCCAGCCTCGACAGGGGCGGCCTGAGCTATGGCTACACCTTC
NA	TRBV19	TRBJ1-1	once	CASIDADTEAFF	TGTGCCAGTATAGACGCAGACACTGAAGCTTTCTTT
NA	TRBV9	TRBJ2-1	NA	CASSTSEGNEQFF	TGTGCCAGCAGCACCAGCGAGGGCAATGAGCAGTTCTTC
TRBD2	TRBV7-9	TRBJ2-1	once	CASSSPVRVAGVGEQFF	TGTGCCAGCAGCTCCCCGGTCAGGGTAGCGGGAGTGGGTGAGCAGTTCTTC
NA	TRBV5-1	TRBJ2-7	NA	CASSGGLLYEQYF	TGCGCCAGCAGCGGGGGACTTCTTTACGAGCAGTACTTC
NA	TRBV4-2	TRBJ2-7	few	CASSQFGGSSYEQYF	TGTGCCAGCAGCCAATTCGGGGGAAGCTCCTACGAGCAGTACTTC
NA	TRBV30	TRBJ2-1	once	CAWSVAGGYEQFF	TGTGCCTGGAGTGTAGCGGGCGGCTATGAGCAGTTCTTC
TRBD2	TRBV9	TRBJ2-5	NA	CASSGRLAGHETQYF	TGTGCCAGCAGCGGCCGACTAGCGGGACACGAGACCCAGTACTTC
NA	TRBV19	TRBJ2-1	NA	CASNPGQAYNEQFF	TGTGCCAGTAATCCCGGGCAAGCCTACAATGAGCAGTTCTTC
NA	TRBV7-9	TRBJ1-4	NA	CATGQYNEKLFF	TGTGCCACCGGACAGTATAATGAAAAACTGTTTTTT
NA	TRBV19	TRBJ2-7	NA	CASSIDWRGHTYEQYF	TGTGCCAGTAGTATAGATTGGCGGGGACACACCTACGAGCAGTACTTC
NA	TRBV19	TRBJ2-7	NA	CASSTRGVDEQYF	TGTGCCAGTAGTACCAGGGGTGTTGACGAGCAGTACTTC
NA	TRBV6-5	TRBJ1-2	NA	CASSPGGAYGYTF	TGTGCCAGCAGTCCGGGGGGGGCCTATGGCTACACCTTC
NA	TRBV21-1	TRBJ2-7	NA	CASSKDEGGLSYEQYF	TGTGCCAGCAGCAAAGACGAGGGAGGGCTCTCCTACGAGCAGTACTTC
TRBD1	TRBV19	TRBJ2-1	NA	CASSIGGRGYNEQFF	TGTGCCAGTAGTATCGGTGGCAGGGGGTACAATGAGCAGTTCTTC
NA	TRBV5-1	TRBJ1-5	NA	CASSSKGQGCNQPQHF	TGCGCCAGCAGCTCCAAGGGGCAGGGGTGCAATCAGCCCCAGCATTTT
NA	TRBV7-9	TRBJ2-7	NA	CASSLVSDPYRHEQYF	TGTGCCAGCAGCTTAGTATCAGACCCCTATCGCCACGAGCAGTACTTC
TRBD2	TRBV6-5	TRBJ2-7	NA	CASSYGQGGYEQYF	TGTGCCAGCAGTTACGGGCAGGGAGGGTACGAGCAGTACTTC
NA	TRBV6-6	TRBJ2-1	NA	CASSPKGDPYNEQFF	TGTGCCAGCAGCCCTAAGGGGGACCCTTACAATGAGCAGTTCTTC
NA	TRBV5-4	TRBJ2-6	NA	CASSFLMITSGANVLTF	TGTGCCAGCAGCTTCTTGATGATAACCTCTGGGGCCAACGTCCTGACTTTC
TRBD1	TRBV27	TRBJ1-2	NA	CASSLTGGPYGYTF	TGTGCCAGCAGTTTGACAGGGGGTCCGTATGGCTACACCTTC
TRBD2	TRBV13	TRBJ2-5	NA	CASSPPEREFQETQYF	TGTGCCAGCAGCCCGCCTGAGCGGGAGTTCCAAGAGACCCAGTACTTC
TRBD2	TRBV2	TRBJ2-5	NA	CASISGLAGRETQYF	TGTGCCAGCATTTCGGGGCTAGCGGGAAGAGAGACCCAGTACTTC
NA	TRBV4-1	TRBJ2-7	NA	CASSYPGGGYEQYF	TGCGCCAGCAGCTACCCCGGGGGCGGGTACGAGCAGTACTTC
NA	TRBV5-1	TRBJ2-1	NA	CASSIYNEQFF	TGCGCCAGCAGTATTTACAATGAGCAGTTCTTC
NA	TRBV7-9	TRBJ2-7	NA	CASSFTDGYEQYF	TGTGCCAGCAGCTTCACGGACGGCTACGAGCAGTACTTC
NA	TRBV6-5	TRBJ1-5	NA	CASSYGRGRAQHF	TGTGCCAGCAGTTACGGCAGGGGCCGGGCCCAGCATTTT
NA	TRBV7-6	TRBJ1-2	NA	CASSLDEGDGYTF	TGTGCCAGCAGCTTAGACGAGGGGGATGGCTACACCTTC
NA	TRBV7-3	TRBJ2-2	NA	CASSFRAGGLTGELFF	TGTGCCAGCAGCTTCAGGGCAGGAGGACTTACCGGGGAGCTGTTTTTT
NA	TRBV9	TRBJ2-2	NA	CASSVVSAGNTGELFF	TGTGCCAGCAGCGTAGTTTCTGCGGGGAACACCGGGGAGCTGTTTTTT
NA	TRBV19	TRBJ1-5	NA	CASMEGIGRQPQHF	TGTGCCTCTATGGAGGGAATCGGGCGACAGCCCCAGCATTTT
NA	TRBV27	TRBJ1-2	NA	CASISLPGGGGYTF	TGTGCCAGCATTTCCCTGCCCGGGGGAGGAGGCTACACCTTC
NA	TRBV6-5	TRBJ2-2	NA	CASSYGGTGELFF	TGTGCCAGCAGTTACGGGGGGACCGGGGAGCTGTTTTTT
NA	TRBV29-1	TRBJ2-5	NA	CSVAGETQYF	TGCAGCGTCGCCGGGGAGACCCAGTACTTC
NA	TRBV6-5	TRBJ1-2	NA	CASSYSSHYGYTF	TGTGCCAGCAGTTACTCTTCCCATTATGGCTACACCTTC